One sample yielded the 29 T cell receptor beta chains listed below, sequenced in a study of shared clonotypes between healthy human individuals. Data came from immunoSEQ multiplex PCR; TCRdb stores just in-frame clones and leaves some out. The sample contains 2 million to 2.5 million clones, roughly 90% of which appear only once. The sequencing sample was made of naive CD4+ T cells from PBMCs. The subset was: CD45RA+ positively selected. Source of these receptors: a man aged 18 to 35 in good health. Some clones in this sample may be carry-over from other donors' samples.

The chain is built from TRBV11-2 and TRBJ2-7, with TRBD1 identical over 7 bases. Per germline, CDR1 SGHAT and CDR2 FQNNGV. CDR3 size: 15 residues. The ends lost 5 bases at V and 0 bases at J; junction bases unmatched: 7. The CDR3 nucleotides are TGTGCCAGCAGCCCTACACGACAGGGCTCCTACGAGCAGTACTTC. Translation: CASSPTRQGSYEQYF.

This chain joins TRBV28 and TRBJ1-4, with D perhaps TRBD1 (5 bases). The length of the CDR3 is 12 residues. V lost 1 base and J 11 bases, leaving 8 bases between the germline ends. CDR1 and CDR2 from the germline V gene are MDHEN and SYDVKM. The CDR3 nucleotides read TGTGCCAGCAGTTTATTGCAGGGCAAACTGTTTTTT. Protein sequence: CASSLLQGKLFF.

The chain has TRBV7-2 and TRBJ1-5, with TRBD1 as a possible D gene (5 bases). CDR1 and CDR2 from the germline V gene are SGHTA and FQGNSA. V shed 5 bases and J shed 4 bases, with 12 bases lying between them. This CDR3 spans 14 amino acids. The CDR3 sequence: CASSERWGNQPQHF. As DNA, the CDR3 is TGTGCCAGCAGCGAGAGGTGGGGGAATCAGCCCCAGCATTTT.

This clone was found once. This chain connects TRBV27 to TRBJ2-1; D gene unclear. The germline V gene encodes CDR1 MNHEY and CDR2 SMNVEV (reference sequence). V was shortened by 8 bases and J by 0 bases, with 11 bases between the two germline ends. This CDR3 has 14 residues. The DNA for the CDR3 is TGTGCCAGCCGAGAATTGAGCTCCTACAATGAGCAGTTCTTC. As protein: CASRELSSYNEQFF.

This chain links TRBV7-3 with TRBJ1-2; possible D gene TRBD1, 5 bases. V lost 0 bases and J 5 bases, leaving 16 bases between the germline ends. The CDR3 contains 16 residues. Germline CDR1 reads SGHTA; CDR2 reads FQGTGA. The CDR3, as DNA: TGTGCCAGCAGCTTAACTGGGGGGTTATTAGATTATGGCTACACCTTC. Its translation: CASSLTGGLLDYGYTF.

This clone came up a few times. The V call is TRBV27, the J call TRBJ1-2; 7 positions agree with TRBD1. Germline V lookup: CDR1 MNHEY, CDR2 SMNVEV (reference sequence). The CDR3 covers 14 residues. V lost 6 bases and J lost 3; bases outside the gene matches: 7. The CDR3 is CASRKTGTDYGYTF. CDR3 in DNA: TGTGCCAGCAGGAAGACCGGGACAGACTATGGCTACACCTTC.

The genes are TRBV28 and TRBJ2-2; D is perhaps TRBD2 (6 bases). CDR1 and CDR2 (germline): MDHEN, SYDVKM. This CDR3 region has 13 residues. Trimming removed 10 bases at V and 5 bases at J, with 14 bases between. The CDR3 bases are TGTGCCACCACCCCGGGGGAAACCGGGGAGCTGTTTTTT. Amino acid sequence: CATTPGETGELFF.

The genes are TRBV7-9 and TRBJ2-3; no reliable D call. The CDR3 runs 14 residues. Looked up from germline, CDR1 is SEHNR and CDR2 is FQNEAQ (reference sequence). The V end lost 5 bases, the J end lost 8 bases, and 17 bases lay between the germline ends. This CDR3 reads CASSPLTALGTQYF. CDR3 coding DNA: TGTGCCAGCAGCCCCTTGACTGCTTTGGGTACGCAGTATTTT.

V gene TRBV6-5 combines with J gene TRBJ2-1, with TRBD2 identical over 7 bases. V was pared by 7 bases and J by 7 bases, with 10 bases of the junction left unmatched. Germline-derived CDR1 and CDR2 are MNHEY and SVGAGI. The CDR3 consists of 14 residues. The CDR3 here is CASTAAGVRNEQFF. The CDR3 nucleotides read TGTGCCAGCACCGCGGCGGGAGTACGGAATGAGCAGTTCTTC.

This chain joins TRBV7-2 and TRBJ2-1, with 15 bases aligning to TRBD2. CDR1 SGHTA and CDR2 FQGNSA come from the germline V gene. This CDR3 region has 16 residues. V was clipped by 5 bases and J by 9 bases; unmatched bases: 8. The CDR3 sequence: CASSRTSGRALGEQFF. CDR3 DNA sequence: TGTGCCAGCAGCAGGACTAGCGGGAGGGCCTTGGGTGAGCAGTTCTTC.

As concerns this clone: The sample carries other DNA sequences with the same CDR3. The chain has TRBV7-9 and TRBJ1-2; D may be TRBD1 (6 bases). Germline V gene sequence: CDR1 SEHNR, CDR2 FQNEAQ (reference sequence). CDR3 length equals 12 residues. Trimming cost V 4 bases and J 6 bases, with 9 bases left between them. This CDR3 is CASSSGTHGYTF. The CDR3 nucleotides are TGTGCCAGCAGCTCCGGGACACATGGCTACACCTTC.

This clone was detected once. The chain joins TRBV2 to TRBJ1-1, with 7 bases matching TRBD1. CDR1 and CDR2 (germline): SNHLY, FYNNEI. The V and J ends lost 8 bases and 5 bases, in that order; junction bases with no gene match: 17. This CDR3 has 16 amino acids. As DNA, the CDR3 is TGTGCCAGCCAAACGGTCGGCCCGCCAGGGGGGACTGAAGCTTTCTTT. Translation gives CASQTVGPPGGTEAFF. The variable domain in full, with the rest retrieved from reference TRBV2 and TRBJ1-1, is EPEVTQTPSHQVTQMGQEVILRCVPISNHLYFYWYRQILGQKVEFLVSFYNNEISEKSEIFDDQFSVERPDGSNFTLKIRSTKLEDSAMYFCASQTVGPPGGTEAFFGQGTRLTVV.

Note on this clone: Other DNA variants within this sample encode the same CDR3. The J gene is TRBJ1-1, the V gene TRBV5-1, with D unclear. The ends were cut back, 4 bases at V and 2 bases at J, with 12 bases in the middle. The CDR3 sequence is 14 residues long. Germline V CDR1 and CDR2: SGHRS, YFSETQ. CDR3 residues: CASSPGPGNTEAFF. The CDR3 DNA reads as TGCGCCAGCAGCCCGGGTCCGGGAAACACTGAAGCTTTCTTT.

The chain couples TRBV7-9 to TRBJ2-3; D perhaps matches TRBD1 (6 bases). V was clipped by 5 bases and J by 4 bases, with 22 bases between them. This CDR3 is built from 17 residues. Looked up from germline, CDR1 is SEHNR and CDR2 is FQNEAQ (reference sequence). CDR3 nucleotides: TGTGCCAGCAGCCCACGAAAAACCGGGACAATGGCAGATACGCAGTATTTT. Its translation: CASSPRKTGTMADTQYF.

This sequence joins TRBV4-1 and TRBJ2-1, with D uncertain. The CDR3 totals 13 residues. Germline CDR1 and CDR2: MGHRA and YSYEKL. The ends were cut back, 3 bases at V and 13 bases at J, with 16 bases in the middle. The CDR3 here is CASSHPRGGEQFF. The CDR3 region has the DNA TGCGCCAGCAGCCATCCCCGTGGCGGAGAACAGTTCTTC.

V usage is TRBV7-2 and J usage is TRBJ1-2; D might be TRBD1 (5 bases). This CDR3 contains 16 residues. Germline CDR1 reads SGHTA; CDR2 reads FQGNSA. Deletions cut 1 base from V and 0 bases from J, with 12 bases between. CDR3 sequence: CASSLVSGVTNYGYTF. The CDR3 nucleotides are TGTGCCAGCAGCTTAGTATCGGGGGTAACTAACTATGGCTACACCTTC.

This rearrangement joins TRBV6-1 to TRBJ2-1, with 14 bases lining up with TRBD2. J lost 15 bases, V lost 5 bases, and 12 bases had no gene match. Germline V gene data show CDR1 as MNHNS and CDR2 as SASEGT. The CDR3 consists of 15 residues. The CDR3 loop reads CASSSGTSGSGESFF. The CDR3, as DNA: TGTGCCAGCAGTTCCGGGACTAGCGGGAGTGGGGAGTCGTTCTTC.

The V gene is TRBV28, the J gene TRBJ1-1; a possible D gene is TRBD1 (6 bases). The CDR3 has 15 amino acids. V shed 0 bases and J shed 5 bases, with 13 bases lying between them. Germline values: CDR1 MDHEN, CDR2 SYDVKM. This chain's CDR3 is CASSLWGARRTEAFF. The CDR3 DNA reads TGTGCCAGCAGTTTATGGGGGGCGCGCCGTACTGAAGCTTTCTTT. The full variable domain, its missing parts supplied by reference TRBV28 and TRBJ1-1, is DVKVTQSSRYLVKRTGEKVFLECVQDMDHENMFWYRQDPGLGLRLIYFSYDVKMKEKGDIPEGYSVSREKKERFSLILESASTNQTSMYLCASSLWGARRTEAFFGQGTRLTVV.

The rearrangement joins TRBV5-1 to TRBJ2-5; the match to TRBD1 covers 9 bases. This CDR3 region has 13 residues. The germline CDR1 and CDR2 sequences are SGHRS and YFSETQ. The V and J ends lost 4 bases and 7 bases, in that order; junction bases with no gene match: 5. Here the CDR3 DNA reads TGCGCCAGCAGCATCGGACAGGGGAGGACCCAGTACTTC. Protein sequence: CASSIGQGRTQYF.

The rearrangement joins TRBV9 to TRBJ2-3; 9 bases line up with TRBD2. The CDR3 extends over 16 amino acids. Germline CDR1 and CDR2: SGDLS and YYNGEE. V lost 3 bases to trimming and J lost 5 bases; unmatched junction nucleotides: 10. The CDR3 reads CASSDHRAGGRDTQYF. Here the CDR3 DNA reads TGTGCCAGCAGCGACCACAGAGCGGGGGGTCGAGATACGCAGTATTTT.

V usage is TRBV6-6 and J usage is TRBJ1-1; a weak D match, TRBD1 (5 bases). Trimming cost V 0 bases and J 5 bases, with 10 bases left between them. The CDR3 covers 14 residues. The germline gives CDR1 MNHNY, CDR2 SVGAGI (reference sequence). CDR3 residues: CASSYSLGTTEAFF. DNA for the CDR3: TGTGCCAGCAGTTACTCGTTGGGGACGACTGAAGCTTTCTTT.

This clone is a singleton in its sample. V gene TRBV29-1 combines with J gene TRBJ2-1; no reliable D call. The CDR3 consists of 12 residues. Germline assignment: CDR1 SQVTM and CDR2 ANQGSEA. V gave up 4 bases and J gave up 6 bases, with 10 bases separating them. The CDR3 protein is CSVGRSGNEQFF. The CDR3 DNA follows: TGCAGCGTTGGAAGGAGTGGCAATGAGCAGTTCTTC.

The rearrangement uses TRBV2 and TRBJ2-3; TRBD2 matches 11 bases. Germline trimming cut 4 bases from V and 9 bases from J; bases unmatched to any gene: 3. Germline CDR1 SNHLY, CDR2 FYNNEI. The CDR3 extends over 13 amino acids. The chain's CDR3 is CASSGLAGTTQYF. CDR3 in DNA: TGTGCCAGCAGTGGACTAGCGGGGACCACGCAGTATTTT.

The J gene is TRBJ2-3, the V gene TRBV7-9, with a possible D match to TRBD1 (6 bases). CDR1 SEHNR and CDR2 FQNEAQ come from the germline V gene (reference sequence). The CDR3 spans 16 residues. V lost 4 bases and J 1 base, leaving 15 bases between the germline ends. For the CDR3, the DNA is TGTGCCAGCAGCTGGCACAGGGCATCTGGCACAGATACGCAGTATTTT. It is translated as CASSWHRASGTDTQYF. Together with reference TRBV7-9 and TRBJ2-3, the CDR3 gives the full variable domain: DTGVSQNPRHKITKRGQNVTFRCDPISEHNRLYWYRQTLGQGPEFLTYFQNEAQLEKSRLLSDRFSAERPKGSFSTLEIQRTEQGDSAMYLCASSWHRASGTDTQYFGPGTRLTVL.

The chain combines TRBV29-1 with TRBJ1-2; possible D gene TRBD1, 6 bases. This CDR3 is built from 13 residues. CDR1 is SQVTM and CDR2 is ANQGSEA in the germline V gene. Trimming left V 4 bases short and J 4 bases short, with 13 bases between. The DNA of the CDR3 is TGCAGCGTTGCCCACAGGGCCGCCTATGGCTACACCTTC. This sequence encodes CSVAHRAAYGYTF.

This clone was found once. The CDR3: CASSSRTQGDTQYF. DNA of the CDR3: TGTGCCAGCAGCTCCAGGACGCAGGGAGATACGCAGTATTTT. The V call is TRBV7-2, the J call TRBJ2-3, with D possibly TRBD1 on 5 matching bases. Trimming shortened V by 4 bases and J by 5 bases, and 13 bases separated the two germline ends. Germline V lookup: CDR1 SGHTA, CDR2 FQGNSA. The CDR3 runs to 14 residues.

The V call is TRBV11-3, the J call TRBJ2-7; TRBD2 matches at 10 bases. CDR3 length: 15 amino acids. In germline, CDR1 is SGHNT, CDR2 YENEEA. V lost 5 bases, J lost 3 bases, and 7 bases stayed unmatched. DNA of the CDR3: TGTGCCAGCAGCCCTGGGACTAGCGATCTCTACGAGCAGTACTTC. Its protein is CASSPGTSDLYEQYF.

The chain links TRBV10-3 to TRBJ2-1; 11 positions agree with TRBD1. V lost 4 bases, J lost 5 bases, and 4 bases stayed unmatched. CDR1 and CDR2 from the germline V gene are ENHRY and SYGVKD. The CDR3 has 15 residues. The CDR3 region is CAISGRDRGDNEQFF. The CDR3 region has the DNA TGTGCCATCAGTGGCCGGGACAGGGGGGACAATGAGCAGTTCTTC.

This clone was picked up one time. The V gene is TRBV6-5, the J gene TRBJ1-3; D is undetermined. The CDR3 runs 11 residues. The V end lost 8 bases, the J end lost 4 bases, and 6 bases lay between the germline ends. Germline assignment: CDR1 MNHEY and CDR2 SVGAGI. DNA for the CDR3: TGTGCCAGCGGACTCGGAAACACCATATATTTT. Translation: CASGLGNTIYF.